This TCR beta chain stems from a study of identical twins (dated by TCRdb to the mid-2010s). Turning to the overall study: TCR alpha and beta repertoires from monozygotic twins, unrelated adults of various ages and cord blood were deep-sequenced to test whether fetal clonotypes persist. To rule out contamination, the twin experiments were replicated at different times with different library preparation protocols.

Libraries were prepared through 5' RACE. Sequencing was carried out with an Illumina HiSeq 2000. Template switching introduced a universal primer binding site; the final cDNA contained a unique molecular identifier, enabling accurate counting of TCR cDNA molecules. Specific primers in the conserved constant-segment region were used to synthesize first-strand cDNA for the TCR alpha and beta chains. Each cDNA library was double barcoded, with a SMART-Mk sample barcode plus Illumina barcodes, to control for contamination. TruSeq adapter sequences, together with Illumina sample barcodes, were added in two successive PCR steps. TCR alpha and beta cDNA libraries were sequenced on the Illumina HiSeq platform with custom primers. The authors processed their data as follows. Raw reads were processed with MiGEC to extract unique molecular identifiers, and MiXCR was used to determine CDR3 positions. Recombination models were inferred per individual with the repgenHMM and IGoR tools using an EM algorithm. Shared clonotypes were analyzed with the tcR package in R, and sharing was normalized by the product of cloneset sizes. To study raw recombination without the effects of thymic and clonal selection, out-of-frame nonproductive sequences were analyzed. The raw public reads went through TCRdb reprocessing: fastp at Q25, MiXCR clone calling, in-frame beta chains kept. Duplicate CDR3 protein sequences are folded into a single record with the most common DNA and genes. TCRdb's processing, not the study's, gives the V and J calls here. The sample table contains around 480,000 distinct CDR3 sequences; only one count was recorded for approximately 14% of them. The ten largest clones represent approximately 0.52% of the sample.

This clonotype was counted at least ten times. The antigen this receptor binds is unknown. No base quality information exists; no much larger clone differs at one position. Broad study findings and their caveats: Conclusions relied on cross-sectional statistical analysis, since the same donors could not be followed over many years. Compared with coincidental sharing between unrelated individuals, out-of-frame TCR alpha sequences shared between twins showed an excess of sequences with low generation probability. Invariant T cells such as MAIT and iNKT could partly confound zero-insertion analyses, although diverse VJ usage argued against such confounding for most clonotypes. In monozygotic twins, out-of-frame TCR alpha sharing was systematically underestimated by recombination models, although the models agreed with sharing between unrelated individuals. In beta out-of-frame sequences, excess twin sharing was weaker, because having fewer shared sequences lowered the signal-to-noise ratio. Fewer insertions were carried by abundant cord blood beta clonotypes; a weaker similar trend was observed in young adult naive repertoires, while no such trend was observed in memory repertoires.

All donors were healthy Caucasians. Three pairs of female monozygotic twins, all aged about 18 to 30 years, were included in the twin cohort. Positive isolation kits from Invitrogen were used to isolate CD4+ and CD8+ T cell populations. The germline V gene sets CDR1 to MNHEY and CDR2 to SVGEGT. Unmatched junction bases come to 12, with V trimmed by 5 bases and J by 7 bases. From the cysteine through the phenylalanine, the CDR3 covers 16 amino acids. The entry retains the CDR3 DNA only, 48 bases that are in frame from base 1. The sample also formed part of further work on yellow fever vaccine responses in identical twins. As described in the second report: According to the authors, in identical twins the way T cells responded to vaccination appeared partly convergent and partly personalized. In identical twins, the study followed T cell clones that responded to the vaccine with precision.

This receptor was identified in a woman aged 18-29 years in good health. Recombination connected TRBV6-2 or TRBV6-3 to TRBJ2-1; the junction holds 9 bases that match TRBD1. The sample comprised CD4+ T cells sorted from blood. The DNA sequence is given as TGTGCCAGCAGTCCCCTTAGAGGACAGGGGTGGAATGAGCAGTTCTTC. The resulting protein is CASSPLRGQGWNEQFF.